The 17 T cell receptor beta chains below were found in one sample sequenced in a study of T cell changes during pregnancy in multiple sclerosis. Using immunoSEQ multiplex PCR, the repertoire was profiled, and TCRdb retains in-frame clones only, with some absent. The sample holds 40,000 to 45,000 clones, approximately 91% seen once. The source was CD8+ T cells from peripheral blood mononuclear cells, collected in the third trimester of pregnancy. The receptor set was obtained from a female donor with multiple sclerosis, enrolled in a pregnancy study.

CDR3 sequence (DNA): TGTGCCAGCAGCCCACACAGGGAGAACATTCAGTACTTC. This encodes CASSPHRENIQYF. The chain recombines TRBV7-9 with TRBJ2-4, with D perhaps TRBD1 (6 bases). Trimming pared 5 bases from V and 7 bases from J, leaving 12 bases between. This CDR3 spans 13 amino acids. Germline CDR1 and CDR2: SEHNR and FQNEAQ (reference sequence).

This clone appeared once. The rearrangement links TRBV2 to TRBJ2-1; 10 bases agree with TRBD2. This CDR3 region has 16 residues. Germline CDR1 is SNHLY and CDR2 is FYNNEI. Unmatched junction bases numbered 3, after V lost 4 bases and J lost 0 bases. CDR3 loop: CASSVPSGSSYNEQFF. The CDR3 DNA reads as TGTGCCAGCAGTGTCCCTAGCGGGAGCTCCTACAATGAGCAGTTCTTC.

The V gene is TRBV7-3, the J gene TRBJ1-5, with TRBD1 identical over 7 bases. This CDR3 contains 13 residues. Germline V CDR1 and CDR2: SGHTA, FQGTGA. Trimming at V came to 5 bases and at J to 5 bases, leaving 3 bases not matched to a gene. CDR3 bases: TGTGCCAGCAGCCCCGACAGGGATCAGCCCCAGCATTTT. It translates to CASSPDRDQPQHF.

The V gene is TRBV15, the J gene TRBJ2-5; 14 bases fit TRBD2. Trimming took 5 bases from V and 4 from J; bases not matched to a gene: 3. CDR3 length equals 15 residues. Germline values: CDR1 LNHNV, CDR2 YYDKDF (reference sequence). The CDR3 nucleotides are TGTGCCACCAGCTCCGGGACTAGCGGGGGAGAGACCCAGTACTTC. Its protein product is CATSSGTSGGETQYF.

V gene TRBV4-1 combines with J gene TRBJ2-6; the D gene is possibly TRBD1 (5 bases). The length of the CDR3 is 16 residues. Germline values: CDR1 MGHRA, CDR2 YSYEKL. Trimming stripped 5 bases from V and 0 bases from J, with 11 bases between. This CDR3 is CASSARDSSGANVLTF. The CDR3 nucleotides are TGCGCCAGCAGCGCCAGGGATAGCTCTGGGGCCAACGTCCTGACTTTC.

This clone occurred once. This chain's CDR3 is CAWGESGGRTYNEQFF. The CDR3 DNA reads TGCGCCTGGGGTGAGAGCGGGGGACGAACCTACAATGAGCAGTTCTTC. The V and J genes are TRBV10-1 and TRBJ2-1; 8 positions match TRBD2. V shed 11 bases, J shed 2 bases, and the junction held 14 bases outside the gene matches. The CDR3 consists of 16 residues. The germline CDR1 and CDR2 sequences are WNHNN and SYGVQD (reference sequence).

For this clone: Mismatch with germline at one junction end may stem from a read error. J is TRBJ1-3 and V is TRBV28, with 9 bases fitting TRBD1. Per germline, CDR1 MDHEN and CDR2 SYDVKM. CDR3 length: 13 amino acids. The CDR3 region has the DNA TGTGCCAGCAGGACAGGGGGGGGCTCTGCCTATGATTTT. It yields the protein CASRTGGGSAYDF. Together with reference TRBV28 and TRBJ1-3, the CDR3 gives the full variable domain: DVKVTQSSRYLVKRTGEKVFLECVQDMDHENMFWYRQDPGLGLRLIYFSYDVKMKEKGDIPEGYSVSREKKERFSLILESASTNQTSMYLCASRTGGGSAYDFGEGSWLTVV.

This rearrangement joins TRBV27 to TRBJ2-1; D is possibly TRBD2 (6 bases). Trimming took 2 bases from V and 5 from J, leaving 10 bases between them. This CDR3 has 14 amino acids. Per the germline V gene, CDR1 is MNHEY and CDR2 is SMNVEV (reference sequence). The CDR3 DNA is TGTGCCAGCAGTTTAATAGGCGGGAACAATGAGCAGTTCTTC. Translation: CASSLIGGNNEQFF.

CDR3 in amino acids: CASSHGLKLSYEQYF. For the CDR3, the DNA is TGTGCCAGTAGTCATGGACTCAAACTCTCCTACGAGCAGTACTTC. The chain links TRBV19 to TRBJ2-7; D perhaps matches TRBD2 (5 bases). CDR1 is LNHDA and CDR2 is SQIVND in the germline V gene (reference sequence). Trimming removed 5 bases from V and 0 bases from J, with 14 bases in between. The CDR3 is 15 amino acids.

The chain is built from TRBV7-9 and TRBJ2-2; D is ambiguous. The germline gives CDR1 SEHNR, CDR2 FQNEAQ (reference sequence). The CDR3 runs to 14 residues. Trimming removed 7 bases from V and 3 bases from J, with 12 bases in between. The CDR3 region has the DNA TGTGCCAGCAACCTCTGGGCAGACACCGGGGAGCTGTTTTTT. Residues: CASNLWADTGELFF.

This chain connects TRBV7-8 to TRBJ1-1; no definite D call. Trimming removed 2 bases at V and 1 base at J, with 14 bases between. Looked up from germline, CDR1 is SGHVS and CDR2 is FQNEAQ. The CDR3 is 16 amino acids. The CDR3 here is CASSLYYDGRNTEAFF. CDR3 bases: TGTGCCAGCAGCTTATATTACGACGGGAGGAACACTGAAGCTTTCTTT.

The gene calls are TRBV2 and TRBJ2-7; D might be TRBD1 (6 bases). Trimming removed 3 bases at V and 13 bases at J, with 10 bases between. CDR3 length equals 10 residues. In germline, CDR1 is SNHLY, CDR2 FYNNEI. This chain's CDR3 is CASSDRDNYF. The CDR3 DNA follows: TGTGCCAGCAGTGACCGGGACAACTACTTC.

V gene TRBV27 combines with J gene TRBJ2-5; 8 bases agree with TRBD2. Trimming removed 7 bases from V and 2 bases from J; junction bases left unmatched: 9. Germline values: CDR1 MNHEY, CDR2 SMNVEV (reference sequence). CDR3 length equals 15 residues. CDR3 loop: CASKRTSGPQETQYF. Written as DNA, the CDR3 is TGTGCCAGCAAAAGAACTAGCGGCCCTCAAGAGACCCAGTACTTC.

The J gene is TRBJ2-2, the V gene TRBV28; a possible D gene is TRBD2 (6 bases). Trimming cost V 7 bases and J 6 bases, with 15 bases left between them. This CDR3 region has 14 residues. Germline V lookup: CDR1 MDHEN, CDR2 SYDVKM. CDR3 DNA: TGTGCCAGCACCGTGTTGGGGGAGGCCGGGGAGCTGTTTTTT. As protein: CASTVLGEAGELFF.

Here the CDR3 DNA reads TGCGCCAGCAGCCCGACAGGGGGCGCCTCTGGGGCCAACGTCCTGACTTTC. Protein product: CASSPTGGASGANVLTF. V and J are TRBV4-3 and TRBJ2-6; TRBD1 aligns across 10 bases. The CDR3 is 17 amino acids. Trimming at V came to 4 bases and at J to 0 bases, leaving 3 bases not matched to a gene. Germline V gene lookup returns CDR1 LGHNA and CDR2 YSLEER.

This chain uses TRBV7-8 with TRBJ2-7; TRBD2 matches 10 bases. There are 17 residues in the CDR3. The junction had 18 bases not matched to a gene; V was cut back by 8 bases and J by 5 bases. Germline lookup yields CDR1 SGHVS and CDR2 FQNEAQ. In DNA form, the CDR3 reads TGTGCCAGCGGATTGGGAGGGATTATGCTAGCGGGGGACGAGCAGTACTTC. The encoded protein is CASGLGGIMLAGDEQYF.

The genes are TRBV7-8 and TRBJ2-5; 7 bases align to TRBD1. Per germline, CDR1 SGHVS and CDR2 FQNEAQ. CDR3 size: 15 residues. The V and J ends lost 4 bases and 0 bases, in that order; junction bases with no gene match: 5. CDR3 region: CASSSVTGYQETQYF. CDR3 DNA: TGTGCCAGCAGCTCCGTGACAGGGTACCAAGAGACCCAGTACTTC. Filled out from reference TRBV7-8 and TRBJ2-5, the complete variable domain reads GAGVSQSPRYKVAKRGQDVALRCDPISGHVSLFWYQQALGQGPEFLTYFQNEAQLDKSGLPSDRFFAERPEGSVSTLKIQRTQQEDSAVYLCASSSVTGYQETQYFGPGTRLLVL.